This TCR beta chain was retrieved from a study of a mutant IDH1 vaccine in newly diagnosed glioma. Sample time point: baseline, week 1 (first vaccination visit). The sample's treatment: pre-vaccination baseline after standard-of-care therapy. Assay used: immunoSEQ multiplex PCR; TCRdb lists only in-frame clones, some missing. The sample shows about 88,000 clones, roughly 87% of them seen only once. The CDR3 extends over 14 amino acids. Germline CDR1 SEHNR, CDR2 FQNEAQ (reference sequence). Trimming shortened V by 1 base and J by 3 bases, and 9 bases separated the two germline ends. Worth noting for this clone: Its antigen is undetermined.

Study-level findings and limits: The authors found pseudoprogression apparently unrelated to changes in top peripheral T cell clonotypes.

The TCR comes from a man aged 40-49 years with glioma. Some clones in this sample may be carry-over from other donors' samples. The sequences come from PBMCs, collected from a glioma patient treated with radiotherapy, temozolomide or both. The rearrangement links TRBV7-9 to TRBJ1-2; D gene uncertain. The CDR3 DNA reads as TGTGCCAGCAGCTTAGGAATGGCAGACTATGGCTACACCTTC. Amino acids: CASSLGMADYGYTF.